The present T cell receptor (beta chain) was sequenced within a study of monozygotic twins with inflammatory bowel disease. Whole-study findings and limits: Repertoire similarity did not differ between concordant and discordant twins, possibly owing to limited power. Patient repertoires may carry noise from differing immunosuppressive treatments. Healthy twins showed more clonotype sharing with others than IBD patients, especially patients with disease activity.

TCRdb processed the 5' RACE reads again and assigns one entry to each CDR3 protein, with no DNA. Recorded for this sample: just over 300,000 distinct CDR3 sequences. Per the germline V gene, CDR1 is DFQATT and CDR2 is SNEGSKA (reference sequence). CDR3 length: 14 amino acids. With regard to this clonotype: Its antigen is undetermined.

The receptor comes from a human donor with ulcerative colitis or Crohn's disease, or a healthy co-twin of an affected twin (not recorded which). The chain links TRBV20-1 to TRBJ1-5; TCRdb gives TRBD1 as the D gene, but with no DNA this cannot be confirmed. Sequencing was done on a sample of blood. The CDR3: CSARTGGMNQPQHF.